This is a list of T cell receptor beta chains from one sample in a study of response to subunit inactivated influenza vaccine. TCRdb ran MiXCR on the RT-PCR reads and lists one entry per CDR3 protein. The profile shows more than 150,000 distinct CDR3 sequences, about 9% of them singletons. Source: non-naive T cells sorted from PBMCs, taken on the day of vaccination. These receptors were taken from a man aged 50 to 59 who received an inactivated influenza vaccine. CDR3s include the opening cysteine and the closing phenylalanine or tryptophan.

v_gene	j_gene	CDR3aa
TRBV30	TRBJ1-2	CAWSVWGVDGYTF
TRBV24-1	TRBJ2-2	CATSASLTGELFF
TRBV29-1	TRBJ1-1	CSVDHSYAFF
TRBV3-1	TRBJ2-3	CASTSGTSADTQYF
TRBV11-2	TRBJ1-2	CASSLAGLNYGYTF
TRBV12-3/TRBV12-4	TRBJ2-5	CASSLPGFGQETQYF
TRBV20-1	TRBJ2-1	CSARSQSWNEQFF
TRBV12-3/TRBV12-4	TRBJ1-1	CASSSRQGRTEAFF
TRBV29-1	TRBJ2-3	CSLRLARDTQYF
TRBV2	TRBJ2-2	CASSGPQGTFGELFF
TRBV28	TRBJ1-1	CASRAGPSNTEAFF
TRBV9	TRBJ1-6	CASSATEGGSPLHF
TRBV3-1	TRBJ2-5	CASSQDWGLAGQETQYF
TRBV9	TRBJ2-5	CASSVRQAGETQYF
TRBV6-2/TRBV6-3	TRBJ2-1	CASSYRAGANEQFF
TRBV5-1	TRBJ2-7	CASSLSPGGLYEQYF
TRBV7-3	TRBJ2-1	CASSLTAAGGFNEQFF
TRBV20-1	TRBJ1-2	CSGNRDGYTF
TRBV25-1	TRBJ2-3	CASSDSRKNTDTQYF
TRBV29-1	TRBJ2-7	CSVASDYEQYF
TRBV20-1	TRBJ2-1	CSADRGLAGEGDEQFF
TRBV6-1	TRBJ1-1	CASSEDGFTTEAFF
TRBV2	TRBJ2-7	CASSPFMLSYEQYF
TRBV20-1	TRBJ2-1	CSARTSGSSLGYNEQFF
TRBV29-1	TRBJ1-2	CSVNDGTVYGYTF
TRBV10-3	TRBJ1-5	CAVQDPGGYQPQHF
TRBV11-2	TRBJ2-1	CASSLSESSGGSEQFF
TRBV5-2	TRBJ2-5	CAMGLRGNQETQYF
TRBV2	TRBJ1-4	CASSATGATNEKLFF
TRBV7-2	TRBJ2-1	CASSLASPGNYNEQFF
TRBV7-8	TRBJ2-7	CASSLPNGDEQYF
TRBV4-3	TRBJ1-2	CASSQPGQGTYGYTF
TRBV30	TRBJ1-2	CAWMTGRRYGYTF
TRBV5-1	TRBJ2-5	CASSTGGAGQETQYF
TRBV6-1	TRBJ2-7	CASSEQFWGAHEQYF
TRBV20-1	TRBJ2-5	CSGRTTQETQYF
TRBV15	TRBJ2-5	CATSRDAFDSLGETQYF
TRBV4-3	TRBJ1-3	CASSQKQGAAGNTIYF
TRBV6-1	TRBJ2-7	CASREDRYEQYF
TRBV7-8	TRBJ1-2	CASSFNREIYTF
TRBV7-2	TRBJ2-7	CASSAGPRGGSYEQYF
TRBV29-1	TRBJ2-1	CSVENRPGLGSYNEQFF
TRBV10-3	TRBJ2-1	CAISESGLADYNEQFF
TRBV3-1	TRBJ1-6	CASSQGEIYNSPLHF
TRBV7-2	TRBJ2-5	CASSPSSRGETQYF
TRBV18	TRBJ1-5	CASSRTGGFQPQHF
TRBV27	TRBJ1-1	CASSPSLRTEAFF